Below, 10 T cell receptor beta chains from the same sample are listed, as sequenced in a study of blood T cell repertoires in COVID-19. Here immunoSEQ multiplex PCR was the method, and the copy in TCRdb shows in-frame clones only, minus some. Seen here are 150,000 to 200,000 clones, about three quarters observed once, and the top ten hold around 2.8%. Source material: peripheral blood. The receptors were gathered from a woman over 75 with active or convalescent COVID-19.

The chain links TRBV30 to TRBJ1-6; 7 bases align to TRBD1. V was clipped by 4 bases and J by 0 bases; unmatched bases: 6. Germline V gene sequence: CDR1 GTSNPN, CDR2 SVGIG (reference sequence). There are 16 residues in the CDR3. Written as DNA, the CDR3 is TGTGCCTGGACATGGTCAGGGGGCTCCTATAATTCACCCCTCCACTTT. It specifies CAWTWSGGSYNSPLHF.

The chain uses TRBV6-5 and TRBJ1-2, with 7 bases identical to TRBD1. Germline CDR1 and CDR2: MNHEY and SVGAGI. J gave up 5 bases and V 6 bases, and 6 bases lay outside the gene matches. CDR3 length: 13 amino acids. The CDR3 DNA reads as TGTGCCAGCAGAAAGACAGGGTCTTATGGCTACACCTTC. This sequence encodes CASRKTGSYGYTF.

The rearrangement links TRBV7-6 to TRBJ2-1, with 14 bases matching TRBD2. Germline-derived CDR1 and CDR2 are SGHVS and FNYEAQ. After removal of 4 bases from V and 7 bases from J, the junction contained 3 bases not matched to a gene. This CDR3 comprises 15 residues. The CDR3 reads CASSSRTSGGNEQFF. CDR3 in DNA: TGTGCCAGCAGCTCCCGGACTAGCGGGGGGAATGAGCAGTTCTTC.

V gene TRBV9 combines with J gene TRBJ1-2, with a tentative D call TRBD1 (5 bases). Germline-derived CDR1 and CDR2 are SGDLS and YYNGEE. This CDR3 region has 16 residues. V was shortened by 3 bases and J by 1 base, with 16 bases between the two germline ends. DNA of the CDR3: TGTGCCAGCAGCGCCCTGGGGGGGGGAAGTAACTATGGCTACACCTTC. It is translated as CASSALGGGSNYGYTF. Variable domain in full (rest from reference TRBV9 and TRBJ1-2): DSGVTQTPKHLITATGQRVTLRCSPRSGDLSVYWYQQSLDQGLQFLIQYYNGEERAKGNILERFSAQQFPDLHSELNLSSLELGDSALYFCASSALGGGSNYGYTFGSGTRLTVV.

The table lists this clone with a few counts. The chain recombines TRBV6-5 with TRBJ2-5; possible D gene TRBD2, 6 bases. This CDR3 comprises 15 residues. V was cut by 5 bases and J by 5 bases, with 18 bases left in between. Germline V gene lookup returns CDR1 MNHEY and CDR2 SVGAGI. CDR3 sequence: CASSQIAAPGETQYF. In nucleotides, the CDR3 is TGTGCCAGCAGTCAAATAGCGGCCCCGGGGGAGACCCAGTACTTC.

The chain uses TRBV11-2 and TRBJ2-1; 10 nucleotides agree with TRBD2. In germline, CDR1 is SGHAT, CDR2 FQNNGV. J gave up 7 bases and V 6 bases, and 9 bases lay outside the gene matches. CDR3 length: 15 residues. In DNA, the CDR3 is TGTGCCAGCAGTTGGAGCGGGGGGGCCAGGAATGAGCAGTTCTTC. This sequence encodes CASSWSGGARNEQFF.

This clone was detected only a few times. CDR3 sequence (DNA): TGTGCCAGCAGCGTGACGTCGGCACCGGCGGGCACCGGGGAGCTGTTTTTT. Translating it yields CASSVTSAPAGTGELFF. The genes are TRBV9 and TRBJ2-2, with D possibly TRBD2 on 5 matching bases. V was cut by 2 bases and J by 4 bases, with 18 bases left in between. The CDR3 length is 17 residues. Per germline, CDR1 SGDLS and CDR2 YYNGEE.

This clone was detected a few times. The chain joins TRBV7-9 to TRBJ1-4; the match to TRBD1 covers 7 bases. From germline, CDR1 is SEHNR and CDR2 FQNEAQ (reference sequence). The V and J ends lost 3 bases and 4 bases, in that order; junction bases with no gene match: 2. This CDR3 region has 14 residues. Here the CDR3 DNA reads TGTGCCAGCAGCTTGGGACAGCATAATGAAAAACTGTTTTTT. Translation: CASSLGQHNEKLFF.

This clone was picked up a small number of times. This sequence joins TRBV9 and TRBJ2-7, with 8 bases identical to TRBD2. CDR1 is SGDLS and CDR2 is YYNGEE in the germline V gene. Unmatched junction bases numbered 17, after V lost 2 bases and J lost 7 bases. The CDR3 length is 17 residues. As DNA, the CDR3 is TGTGCCAGCAGCGTCGGACCAGCTAGCGGGCCAACGAGGGAGCAGTACTTC. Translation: CASSVGPASGPTREQYF.

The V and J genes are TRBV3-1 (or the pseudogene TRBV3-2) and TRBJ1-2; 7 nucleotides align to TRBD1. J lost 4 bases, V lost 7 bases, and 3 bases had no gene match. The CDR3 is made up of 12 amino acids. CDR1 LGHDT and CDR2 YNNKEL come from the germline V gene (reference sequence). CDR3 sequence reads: CASNRGGYGYTF. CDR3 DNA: TGTGCCAGCAACAGGGGCGGCTATGGCTACACCTTC.